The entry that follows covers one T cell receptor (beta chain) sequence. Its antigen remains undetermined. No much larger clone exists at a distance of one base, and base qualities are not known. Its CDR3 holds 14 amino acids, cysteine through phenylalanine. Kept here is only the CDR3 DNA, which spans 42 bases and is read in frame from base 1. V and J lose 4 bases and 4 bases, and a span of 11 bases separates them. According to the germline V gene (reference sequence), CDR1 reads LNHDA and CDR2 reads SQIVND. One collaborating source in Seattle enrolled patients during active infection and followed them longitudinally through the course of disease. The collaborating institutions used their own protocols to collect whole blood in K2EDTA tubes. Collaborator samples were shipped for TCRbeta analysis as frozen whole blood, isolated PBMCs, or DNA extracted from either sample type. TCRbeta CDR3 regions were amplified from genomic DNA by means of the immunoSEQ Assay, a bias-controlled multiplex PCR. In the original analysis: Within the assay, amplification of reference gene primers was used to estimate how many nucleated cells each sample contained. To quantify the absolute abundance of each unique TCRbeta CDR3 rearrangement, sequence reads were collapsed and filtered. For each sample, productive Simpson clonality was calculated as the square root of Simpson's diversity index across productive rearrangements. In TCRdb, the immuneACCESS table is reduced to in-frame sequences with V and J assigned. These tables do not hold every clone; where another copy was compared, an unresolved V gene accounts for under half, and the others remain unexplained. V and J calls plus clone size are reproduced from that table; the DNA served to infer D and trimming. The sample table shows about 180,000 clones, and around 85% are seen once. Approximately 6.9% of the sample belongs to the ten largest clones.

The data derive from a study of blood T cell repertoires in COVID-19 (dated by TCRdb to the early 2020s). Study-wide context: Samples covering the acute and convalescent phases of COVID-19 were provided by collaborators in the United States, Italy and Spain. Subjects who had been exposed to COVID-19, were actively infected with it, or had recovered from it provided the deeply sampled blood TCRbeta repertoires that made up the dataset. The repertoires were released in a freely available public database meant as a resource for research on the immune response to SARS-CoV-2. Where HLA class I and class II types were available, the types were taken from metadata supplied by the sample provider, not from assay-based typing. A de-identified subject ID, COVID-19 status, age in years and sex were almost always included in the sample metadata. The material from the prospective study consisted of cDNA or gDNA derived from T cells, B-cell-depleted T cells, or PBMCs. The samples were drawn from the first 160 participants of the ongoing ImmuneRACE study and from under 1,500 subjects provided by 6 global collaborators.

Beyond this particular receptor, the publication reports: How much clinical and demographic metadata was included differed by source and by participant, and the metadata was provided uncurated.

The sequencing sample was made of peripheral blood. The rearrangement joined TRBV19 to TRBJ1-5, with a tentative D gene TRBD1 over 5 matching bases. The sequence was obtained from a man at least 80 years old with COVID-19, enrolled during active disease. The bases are TGTGCCAGTAGTACACCGGGACTGAATCAGCCCCAGCATTTT. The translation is CASSTPGLNQPQHF.